This T cell receptor beta chain was captured in a study of OX40 agonist ivuxolimab in advanced cancers. Assay used: immunoSEQ multiplex PCR; TCRdb lists only in-frame clones, some missing. The sample contains 80,000 to 100,000 clones, 80% to 90% of which appear only once. V shed 0 bases, J shed 2 bases, and the junction held 5 bases outside the gene matches. Looked up from germline, CDR1 is SGHRS and CDR2 is YFSETQ. This CDR3 region has 16 residues. Here the sequenced sample was CD4+ or CD8+ T cells sorted from blood, taken in a trial of the OX40 agonist ivuxolimab. The source of this sequence is an adult with an advanced solid tumor such as melanoma, head and neck, liver or kidney cancer. The V gene is TRBV5-1, the J gene TRBJ1-3, with 7 bases matching TRBD1. This CDR3 reads CASSLEGGRPGNTIYF. DNA for the CDR3: TGCGCCAGCAGCTTGGAAGGGGGCAGGCCTGGAAACACCATATATTTT. Filled out from reference TRBV5-1 and TRBJ1-3, the complete variable domain reads KAGVTQTPRYLIKTRGQQVTLSCSPISGHRSVSWYQQTPGQGLQFLFEYFSETQRNKGNFPGRFSGRQFSNSRSEMNVSTLELGDSALYLCASSLEGGRPGNTIYFGEGSWLTVV.